These T cell receptor beta chains were read from a single sample in a study of identical twins. In TCRdb, the 5' RACE reads were re-called with MiXCR into one record per CDR3 protein. The profile shows 300,000 to 400,000 distinct CDR3 sequences, around 12% of them singletons. The data were also submitted as part of a second study, on yellow fever vaccine responses in identical twins.

Specimen: CD8+ T cells sorted from blood. The receptors shown here come from a woman aged 18-29 years in good health. Both conserved end residues are part of each CDR3. The D gene is left open where the match is weak. For some rows the clone size is stated as once, few or many, or as a class when expanded; others skip it.

D gene,clone size,V gene,J gene,CDR3 protein,CDR3 DNA
TRBD2,few,TRBV3-1,TRBJ2-5,CASSPSGRRYQETQYF,TGTGCCAGCAGCCCGAGCGGGAGAAGGTACCAAGAGACCCAGTACTTC
-,-,TRBV12-3/TRBV12-4,TRBJ1-1,CASTLSGNRAFF,TGTGCCAGCACTCTGTCAGGTAACCGAGCTTTCTTT
-,-,TRBV3-1,TRBJ2-1,CASSTTTSSFYNEQFF,TGTGCCAGCAGCACAACGACTAGTTCCTTCTACAATGAGCAGTTCTTC
TRBD1,-,TRBV28,TRBJ2-1,CASSHTGAPYNEQFF,TGTGCCAGCAGCCACACAGGGGCCCCTTACAATGAGCAGTTCTTC
-,many,TRBV7-9,TRBJ2-3,CASSFPGTSTDTQYF,TGTGCCAGCAGCTTCCCCGGGACTAGCACAGATACGCAGTATTTT
-,-,TRBV20-1,TRBJ2-7,CSANLPDRSSYEQYF,TGCAGTGCTAATCTCCCGGACCGAAGCTCCTACGAGCAGTACTTC
TRBD2,few,TRBV6-5,TRBJ2-1,CASSYEVAGGGEQFF,TGTGCCAGCAGTTACGAGGTAGCGGGAGGGGGTGAGCAGTTCTTC
-,-,TRBV4-1,TRBJ1-5,CASSQDRRGAPTQPQHF,TGCGCCAGCAGCCAAGATCGCAGGGGTGCCCCCACTCAGCCCCAGCATTTT
-,-,TRBV6-1,TRBJ2-1,CASRRDGYNEQFF,TGTGCCAGCAGACGGGACGGATACAATGAGCAGTTCTTC
-,-,TRBV20-1,TRBJ1-6,CSGGAPLHF,TGCAGTGGGGGGGCCCCCCTCCACTTT
TRBD1,-,TRBV12-3/TRBV12-4,TRBJ1-1,CASSSGGGRNTEAFF,TGTGCCAGCAGTTCAGGGGGCGGCAGGAACACTGAAGCTTTCTTT
TRBD2,-,TRBV20-1,TRBJ2-5,CSAGRTTSGGYQETQYF,TGCAGTGCCGGTCGTACTACTAGCGGGGGGTACCAAGAGACCCAGTACTTC
TRBD1,-,TRBV27,TRBJ1-1,CASSSLQGRGTEAFF,TGTGCCAGCAGTTCCCTACAGGGGCGAGGGACTGAAGCTTTCTTT
TRBD1,many,TRBV7-9,TRBJ1-1,CASSLARQGENTEAFF,TGTGCCAGCAGCTTAGCGAGGCAGGGGGAAAACACTGAAGCTTTCTTT
TRBD1,few,TRBV27,TRBJ2-3,CASSNRDSRTDTQYF,TGTGCCAGCAGCAACCGGGACAGCCGCACAGATACGCAGTATTTT